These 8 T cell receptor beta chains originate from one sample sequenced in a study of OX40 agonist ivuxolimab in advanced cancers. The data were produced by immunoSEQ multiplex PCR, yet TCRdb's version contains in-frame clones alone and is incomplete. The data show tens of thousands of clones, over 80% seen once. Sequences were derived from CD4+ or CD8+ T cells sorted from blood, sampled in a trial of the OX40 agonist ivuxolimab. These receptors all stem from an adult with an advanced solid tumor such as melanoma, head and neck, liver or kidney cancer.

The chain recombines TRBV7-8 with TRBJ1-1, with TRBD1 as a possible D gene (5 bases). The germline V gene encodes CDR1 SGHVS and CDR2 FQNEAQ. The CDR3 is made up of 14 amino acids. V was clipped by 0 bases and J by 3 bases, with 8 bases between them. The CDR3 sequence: CASSLAGVYTEAFF. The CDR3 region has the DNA TGTGCCAGCAGCTTAGCAGGGGTTTACACTGAAGCTTTCTTT.

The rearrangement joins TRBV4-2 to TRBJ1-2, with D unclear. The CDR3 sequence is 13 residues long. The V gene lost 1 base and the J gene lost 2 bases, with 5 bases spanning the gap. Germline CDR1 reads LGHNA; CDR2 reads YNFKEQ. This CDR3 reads CASSQATNYGYTF. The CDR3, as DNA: TGTGCCAGCAGCCAAGCTACGAACTATGGCTACACCTTC.

The CDR3 here is CASSNPDRFQTEETQYF. CDR3 coding DNA: TGCGCCAGCAGCAACCCGGACAGGTTTCAAACCGAAGAGACCCAGTACTTC. The chain uses TRBV4-1 and TRBJ2-5; the match to TRBD1 covers 7 bases. CDR3 length: 17 residues. The germline CDR1 and CDR2 sequences are MGHRA and YSYEKL. Trimming took 5 bases from V and 3 from J; bases not matched to a gene: 15.

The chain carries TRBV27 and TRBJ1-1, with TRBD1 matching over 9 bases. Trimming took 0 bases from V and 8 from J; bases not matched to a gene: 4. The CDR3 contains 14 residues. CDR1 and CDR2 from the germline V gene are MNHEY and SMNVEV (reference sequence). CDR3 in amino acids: CASSLSTGGREAFF. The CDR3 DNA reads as TGTGCCAGCAGTTTATCGACAGGGGGTAGGGAAGCTTTCTTT.

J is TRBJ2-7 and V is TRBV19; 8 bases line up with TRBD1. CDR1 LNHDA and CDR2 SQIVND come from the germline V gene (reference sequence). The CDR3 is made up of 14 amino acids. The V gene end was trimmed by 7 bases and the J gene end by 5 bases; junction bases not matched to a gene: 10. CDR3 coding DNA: TGTGCCAGTACGACAGGGGAAGGGTATGACGAGCAGTACTTC. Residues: CASTTGEGYDEQYF.

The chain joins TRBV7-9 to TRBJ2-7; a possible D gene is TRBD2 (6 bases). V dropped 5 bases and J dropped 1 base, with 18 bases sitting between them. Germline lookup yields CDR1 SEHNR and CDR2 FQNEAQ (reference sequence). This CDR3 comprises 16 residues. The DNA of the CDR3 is TGTGCCAGCAGCCCTCCGGGGATAGCGGATTCCTACGAGCAGTACTTC. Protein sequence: CASSPPGIADSYEQYF.

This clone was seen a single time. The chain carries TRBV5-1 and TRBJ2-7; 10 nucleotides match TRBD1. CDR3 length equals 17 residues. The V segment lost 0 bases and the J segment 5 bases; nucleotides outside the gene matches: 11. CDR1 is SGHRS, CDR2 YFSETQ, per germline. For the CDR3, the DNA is TGCGCCAGCAGCTTGGATGTGTTGAGGGACAGGGGAGACGAGCAGTACTTC. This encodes CASSLDVLRDRGDEQYF.

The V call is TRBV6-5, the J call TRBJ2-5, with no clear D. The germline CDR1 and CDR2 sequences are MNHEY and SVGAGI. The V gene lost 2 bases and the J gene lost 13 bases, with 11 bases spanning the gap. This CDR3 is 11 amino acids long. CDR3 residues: CASSYGQSRYF. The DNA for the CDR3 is TGTGCCAGCAGTTACGGGCAGTCTCGGTACTTC.